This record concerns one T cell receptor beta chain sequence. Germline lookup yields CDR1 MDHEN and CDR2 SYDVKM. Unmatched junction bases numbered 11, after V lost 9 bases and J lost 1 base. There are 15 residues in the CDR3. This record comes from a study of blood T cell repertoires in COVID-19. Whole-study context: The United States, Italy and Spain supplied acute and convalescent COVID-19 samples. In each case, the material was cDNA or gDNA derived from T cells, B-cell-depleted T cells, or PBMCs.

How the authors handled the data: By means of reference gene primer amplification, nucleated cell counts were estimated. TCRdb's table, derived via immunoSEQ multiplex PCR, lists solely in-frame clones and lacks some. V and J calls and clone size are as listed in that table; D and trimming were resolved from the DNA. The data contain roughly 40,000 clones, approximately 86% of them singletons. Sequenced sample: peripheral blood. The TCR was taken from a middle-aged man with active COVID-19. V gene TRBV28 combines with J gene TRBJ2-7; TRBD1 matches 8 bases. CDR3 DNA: TGTGCCAGTGATTCGGCAGGGGGCATTTCCTACGAGCAGTACTTC. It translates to CASDSAGGISYEQYF. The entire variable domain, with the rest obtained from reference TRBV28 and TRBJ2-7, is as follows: DVKVTQSSRYLVKRTGEKVFLECVQDMDHENMFWYRQDPGLGLRLIYFSYDVKMKEKGDIPEGYSVSREKKERFSLILESASTNQTSMYLCASDSAGGISYEQYFGPGTRLTVT.